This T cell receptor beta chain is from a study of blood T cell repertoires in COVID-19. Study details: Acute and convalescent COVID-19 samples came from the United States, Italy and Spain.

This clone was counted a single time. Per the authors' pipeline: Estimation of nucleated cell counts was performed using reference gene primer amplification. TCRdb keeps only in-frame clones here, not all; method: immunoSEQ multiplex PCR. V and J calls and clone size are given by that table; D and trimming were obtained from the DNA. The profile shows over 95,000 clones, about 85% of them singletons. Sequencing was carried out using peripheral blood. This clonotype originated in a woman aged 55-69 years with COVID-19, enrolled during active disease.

CDR3 DNA: TGTGCCAGCAGTGAAACAGGGGCGGGCAATCAGCCCCAGCATTTT. Amino acids: CASSETGAGNQPQHF. The J gene is TRBJ1-5, the V gene TRBV25-1, with 7 nucleotides matching TRBD1. CDR1 is MGHDK, CDR2 SYGVNS, per germline. V lost 2 bases to trimming and J lost 2 bases; unmatched junction nucleotides: 3. The CDR3 has 15 amino acids.